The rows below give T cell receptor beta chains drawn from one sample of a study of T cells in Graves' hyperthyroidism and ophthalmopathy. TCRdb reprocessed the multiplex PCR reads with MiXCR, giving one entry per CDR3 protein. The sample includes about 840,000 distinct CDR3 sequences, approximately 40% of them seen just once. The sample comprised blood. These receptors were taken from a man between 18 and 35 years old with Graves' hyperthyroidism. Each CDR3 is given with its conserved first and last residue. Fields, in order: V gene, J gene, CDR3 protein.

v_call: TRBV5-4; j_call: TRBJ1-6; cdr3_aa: CASSLAVGENSPLHF
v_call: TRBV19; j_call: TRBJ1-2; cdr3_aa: CASRAGPRGDYGYTF
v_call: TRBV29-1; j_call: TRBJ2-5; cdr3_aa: CSVSSSGGAQETQYF
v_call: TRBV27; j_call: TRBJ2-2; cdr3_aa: CASSPDRSNTGELFF
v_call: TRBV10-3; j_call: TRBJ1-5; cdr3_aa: CAISSDRDNQPQHF
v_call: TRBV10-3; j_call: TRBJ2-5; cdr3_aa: CAISTVEETQYF
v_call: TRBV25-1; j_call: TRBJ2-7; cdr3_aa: CASSSVGATYEQYF
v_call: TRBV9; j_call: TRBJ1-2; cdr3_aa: CASSVGRESGYGYTF
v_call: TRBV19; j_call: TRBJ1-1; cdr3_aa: CAGSLTENTEAFF
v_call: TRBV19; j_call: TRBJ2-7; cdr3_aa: CASEAGGTGAKQYF
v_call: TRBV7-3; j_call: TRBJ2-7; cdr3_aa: CASSPSTPGQGYYEQYF
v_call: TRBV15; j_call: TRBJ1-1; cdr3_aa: CATSRSHPGGSTEAFF
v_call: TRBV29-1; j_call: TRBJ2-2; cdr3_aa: CSARLATNTGELFF
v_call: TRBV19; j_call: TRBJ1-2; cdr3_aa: CASSIDGTVDGYTF
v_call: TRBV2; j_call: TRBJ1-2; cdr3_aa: CASSEEVDGYTF
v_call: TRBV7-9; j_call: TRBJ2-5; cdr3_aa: CASSPPYRVETQYF
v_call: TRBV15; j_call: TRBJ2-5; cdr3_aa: CATSRDRGAGETQYF
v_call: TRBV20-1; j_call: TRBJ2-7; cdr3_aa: CSATFLRQGAYEQYF
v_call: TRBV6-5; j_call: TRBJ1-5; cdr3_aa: CAISYRGQGDQPQHF
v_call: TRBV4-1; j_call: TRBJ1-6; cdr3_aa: CASSKTGSYNSPLHF
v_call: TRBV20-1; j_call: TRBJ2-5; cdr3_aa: CSATPGLSGTQYF
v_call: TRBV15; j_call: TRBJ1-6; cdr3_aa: CATSRGRGSPLHF
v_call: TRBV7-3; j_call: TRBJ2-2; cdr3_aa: CASSPTSGSWSTGELFF
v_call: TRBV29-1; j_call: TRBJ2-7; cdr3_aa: CSVVADNLYEQYF
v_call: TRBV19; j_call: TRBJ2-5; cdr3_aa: CASSSLGGLGETQYF
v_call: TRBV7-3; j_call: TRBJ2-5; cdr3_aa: CASSQKNGRIETQYF
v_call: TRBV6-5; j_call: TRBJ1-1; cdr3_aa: CACGQAPEAFF
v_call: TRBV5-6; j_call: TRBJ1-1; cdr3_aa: CASSLLDTEAFF
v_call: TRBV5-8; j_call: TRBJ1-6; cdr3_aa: CASSFSRVSPLHF
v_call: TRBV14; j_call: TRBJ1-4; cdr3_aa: CASSQAGGTANEKLFF
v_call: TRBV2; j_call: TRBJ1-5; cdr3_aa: CASSYTGPAQPQHF
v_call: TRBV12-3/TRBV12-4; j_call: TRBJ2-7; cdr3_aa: CASSFRDSPYEQYF
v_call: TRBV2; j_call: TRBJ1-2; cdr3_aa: CASSPEEGYGYTF
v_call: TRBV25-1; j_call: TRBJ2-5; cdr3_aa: CASSPKDREKETQYF
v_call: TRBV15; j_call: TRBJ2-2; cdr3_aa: CATSSVAGGDTGELFF
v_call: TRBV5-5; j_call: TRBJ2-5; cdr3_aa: CASRYEVGQAETQYF
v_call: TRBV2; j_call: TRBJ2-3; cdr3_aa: CASSEYRATETTQYF
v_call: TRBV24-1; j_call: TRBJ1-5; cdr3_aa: CATSPMGVHQPQHF
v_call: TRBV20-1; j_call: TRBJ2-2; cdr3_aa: CIARVTEGPLGELFF
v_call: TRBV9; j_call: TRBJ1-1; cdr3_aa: CASSQGTYGTEAFF